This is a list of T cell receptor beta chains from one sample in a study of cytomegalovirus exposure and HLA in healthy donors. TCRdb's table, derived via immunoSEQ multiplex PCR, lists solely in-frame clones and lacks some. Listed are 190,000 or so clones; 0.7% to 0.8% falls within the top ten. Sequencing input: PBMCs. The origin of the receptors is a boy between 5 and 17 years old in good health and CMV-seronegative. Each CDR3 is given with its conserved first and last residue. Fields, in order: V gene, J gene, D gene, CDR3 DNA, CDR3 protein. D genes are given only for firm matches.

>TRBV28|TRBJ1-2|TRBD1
TGTGCCAGCAGCCTCCGGACAGGGCTATCGGGCTACACCTTC
CASSLRTGLSGYTF
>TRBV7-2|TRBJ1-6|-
TGTGCCAGCAGCCTTACAGGGTTGGATAATTCACCCCTCCACTTT
CASSLTGLDNSPLHF
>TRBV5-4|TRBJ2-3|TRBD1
TGTGCCAGCAGAAAGGACAGGAGCACAGATACGCAGTATTTT
CASRKDRSTDTQYF
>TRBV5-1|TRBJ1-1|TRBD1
TGCGCCAGCAGCCAAACCGGGACAGGGTACACTGAAGCTTTCTTT
CASSQTGTGYTEAFF
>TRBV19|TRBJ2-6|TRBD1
TGTGCCAGTAGCCTCGGACAGGGGATCCCTGGGGCCAACGTCCTGACTTTC
CASSLGQGIPGANVLTF
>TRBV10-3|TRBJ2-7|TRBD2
TGTGCCATCAGTGAATATAGCGGGGGGGCCTCCGAGTCCGAGCAGTACTTC
CAISEYSGGASESEQYF
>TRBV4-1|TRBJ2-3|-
TGCGCCAGCAGCCAAGATCGGGGTCTTACGGGCACAGATACGCAGTATTTT
CASSQDRGLTGTDTQYF
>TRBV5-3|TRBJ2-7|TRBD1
TGTGCCAGAAGCTTTCCCCCGACAGGGGGATTCTCCTACGAGCAGTACTTC
CARSFPPTGGFSYEQYF
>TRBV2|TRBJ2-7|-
TGTGCCAGCACGCGACAGGTCTCCTACGAGCAGTACTTC
CASTRQVSYEQYF
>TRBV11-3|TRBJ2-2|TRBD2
TGTGCCAGCAGCTCCCGGGGGGCCGGGGAGCTGTTTTTT
CASSSRGAGELFF
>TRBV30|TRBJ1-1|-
TGTGCCTGGAATCACGAGCGGGGGACTGAAGCTTTCTTT
CAWNHERGTEAFF
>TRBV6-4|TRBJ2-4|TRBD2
TGTGCCAGCAGCCCTAGGGAGGGAGAAAACATTCAGTACTTC
CASSPREGENIQYF
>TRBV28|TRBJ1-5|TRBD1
TGTGCCAGCAGTTTAGGGACAGGGGGCAATCAGCCCCAGCATTTT
CASSLGTGGNQPQHF
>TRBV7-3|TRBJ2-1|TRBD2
TGTGCCAGCAGCTCGACTGGCCGCGGGGGTAATGAGCAGTTCTTC
CASSSTGRGGNEQFF
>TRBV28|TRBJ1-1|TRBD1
TGTGCCAGCAGTTGGACAGGGAGGAACACTGAAGCTTTCTTT
CASSWTGRNTEAFF
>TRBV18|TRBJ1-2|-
TGTGCCAGCTCACCAGAGCACCCTCGAGCCCTCTATGGCTACACCTTC
CASSPEHPRALYGYTF
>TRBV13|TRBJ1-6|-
TGTGCCAGCAGCTCCCCCTCGGGTCAAAATGAGGCACCCCTCCACTTT
CASSSPSGQNEAPLHF
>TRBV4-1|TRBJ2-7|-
TGCGCCAGCAGCCAAGTCGGGGGTTACGAGCAGTACTTC
CASSQVGGYEQYF
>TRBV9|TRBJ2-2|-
TGTGCCAGCAGCGGGATGACAAGGGAGCTGTTTTTT
CASSGMTRELFF
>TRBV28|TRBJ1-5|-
TGTGCCAGCAGGGACAGTAGCAATCAGCCCCAGCATTTT
CASRDSSNQPQHF
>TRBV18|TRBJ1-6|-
TGTGCCAGCTCACCAGGGACGGGAGAAGGGTCACCCCTCCACTTT
CASSPGTGEGSPLHF
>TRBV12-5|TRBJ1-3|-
TGTGCTAGTGGTTCCGGTTCCGGGACAACAAACACCATATATTTT
CASGSGSGTTNTIYF
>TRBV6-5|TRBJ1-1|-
TGTGCCAGCAGCCCGGGGGGGGCCTATGAAGCTTTCTTT
CASSPGGAYEAFF
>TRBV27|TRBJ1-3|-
TGTGCCAGCAGTTTGGTGCCCAGAGGAAACACCATATATTTT
CASSLVPRGNTIYF
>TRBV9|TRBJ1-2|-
TGTGCCAGCAGCCCCCGACCAAGCGGGACACCCTATGGCTACACCTTC
CASSPRPSGTPYGYTF
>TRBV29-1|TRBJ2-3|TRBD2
TGCAGCGCCACTCTAGCGGGGGGCACAGATACGCAGTATTTT
CSATLAGGTDTQYF
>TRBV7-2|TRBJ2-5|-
TGTGCCAGCAGCTTATCAGGCCCCCAAGAGACCCAGTACTTC
CASSLSGPQETQYF
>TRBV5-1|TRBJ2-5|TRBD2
TGCGCCAGCAGCTCCACCTGGGGCGGGGGGGCTCCGGGGGAGCAGTACTTC
CASSSTWGGGAPGEQYF
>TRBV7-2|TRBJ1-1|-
TGTGCCAGCAGCCCCCGGGGGGGTGAAGCTTTCTTT
CASSPRGGEAFF
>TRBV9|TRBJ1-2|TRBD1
TGTGCCAGCAGCGTAGAGTTGGGGGGACAGGGGAACGTCTATGGCTACACCTTC
CASSVELGGQGNVYGYTF